The present TCR beta chain was sequenced within a study of early T cells in non-severe SARS-CoV-2 infection. The germline gives CDR1 MGHDK, CDR2 SYGVNS. Trimming took 2 bases from V and 4 from J, leaving 21 bases between them. The CDR3 covers 17 residues. MiXCR, run by TCRdb on the 5' RACE reads, gives a single entry per CDR3 protein. The data hold 85,000 to 100,000 distinct CDR3 sequences, with approximately 13% observed a single time. The material sequenced was whole blood. The TCR was taken from an adult who was a healthcare worker with PCR-confirmed SARS-CoV-2 infection or an uninfected control (not recorded which). The J gene is TRBJ2-7, the V gene TRBV25-1; D possibly corresponds to TRBD2 (5 bases). The CDR3 DNA is TGTGCCAGCAGTGAAAAGGAGGCACTTCAGTGGGGATACGAGCAGTACTTC. It translates to CASSEKEALQWGYEQYF.